The clone carrying this TCR beta chain was seen a few times. Its antigen is not identified. These data belong to a study of blood T cells in healthy people across ages. Study background: Capturing about one barcoded beta molecule per two T cells was achieved by template switching. General study results and limits: Per million T cells, TCR beta diversity dropped roughly linearly as age increased.

Next came a second PCR, run for about 6 to 12 cycles, which used a sample-barcoded 5' primer along with a J-beta primer mix. Each cDNA molecule was tagged by a template-switch adaptor that had 12 random nucleotides. TCRdb processed the 5' RACE reads anew with MiXCR; each CDR3 protein has one entry. This sample has hundreds of thousands of distinct CDR3 sequences, with roughly 48% found just once. V lost 3 bases and J lost 3; bases outside the gene matches: 6. CDR3 size: 15 residues. Germline-derived CDR1 and CDR2 are SGHNT and YYREEE (reference sequence). The chain uses TRBV5-4 and TRBJ2-1; 7 bases match TRBD2. Sequenced: blood. The clonotype comes from a man older than 75 in good health. CDR3 region: CASSSPLANYNEQFF. The CDR3 DNA follows: TGTGCCAGCAGCTCCCCACTAGCGAACTACAATGAGCAGTTCTTC.